Each of the 19 T cell receptor beta chains below was sequenced from the same sample in a study of T cells expressing NK-cell markers. TCRdb reworked the 5' RACE reads into one entry per CDR3 protein, no DNA. The sample table includes about 260,000 distinct CDR3 sequences. The sample comprised blood T cells: a sorted CD56 or NKG2C T cell subset, CD4+ or CD8+ T cells, or bulk PBMC T cells (not recorded which). The receptors here all came from a woman between 18 and 70 years old in good health.

This chain uses TRBV20-1 with TRBJ2-1; TCRdb gives TRBD1 as the D gene, but with no DNA this cannot be confirmed. Germline CDR1 DFQATT, CDR2 SNEGSKA (reference sequence). The CDR3 has 15 amino acids. This CDR3 is CSAPKGDSPQGEQFF.

The chain uses TRBV12-3 or TRBV12-4 and TRBJ2-6. CDR3 length: 16 residues. The CDR3 reads CASSWQAFSGANVLTF.

This chain uses TRBV5-1 with TRBJ1-4; the TCRdb D gene call, TRBD1, has no DNA to confirm it. The CDR3 totals 15 residues. Germline assignment: CDR1 SGHRS and CDR2 YFSETQ. CDR3: CASSLGGAANEKLFF.

This CDR3 is CASSLEPPTRVGADTQYF. The chain combines TRBV7-6 with TRBJ2-3; TCRdb reports TRBD1, a call that lacks DNA to check it against. CDR3 length equals 18 residues. Germline V lookup: CDR1 SGHVS, CDR2 FNYEAQ.

CDR3 sequence reads: CASIPGTGREETQYF. The chain has TRBV5-1 and TRBJ2-5; the D gene TCRdb calls, TRBD1, cannot be checked with no DNA. CDR1 is SGHRS, CDR2 YFSETQ, per germline. CDR3 length: 15 amino acids.

J is TRBJ1-1 and V is TRBV12-3 or TRBV12-4; TCRdb lists TRBD1, though no DNA is available to test this call. CDR3 length equals 14 residues. CDR3 loop: CASSGGGTFREAFF.

J is TRBJ2-2 and V is TRBV21-1; with no DNA, the TCRdb D assignment of TRBD1 cannot be verified. TRBV21-1 is described as a pseudogene. This CDR3 has 16 residues. The CDR3 loop is CASSKGRGSNTGELFF.

The chain recombines TRBV5-1 with TRBJ2-1; the D call from TCRdb, TRBD2, cannot be confirmed without DNA. This CDR3 region has 14 residues. Germline CDR1 SGHRS, CDR2 YFSETQ. This CDR3 reads CASRKRGEQNEQFF.

The genes are TRBV25-1 and TRBJ2-1; TCRdb's D call of TRBD1 is untestable without DNA. The CDR3 consists of 15 residues. CDR1 is MGHDK and CDR2 is SYGVNS in the germline V gene. The CDR3 loop reads CASSRPGTGYNEQFF.

The rearrangement uses TRBV29-1 and TRBJ2-7. The CDR3 has 11 residues. CDR1 is SQVTM, CDR2 ANQGSEA, per germline. CDR3 sequence: CSVAGPSEQYF.

The chain employs TRBV15 and TRBJ1-1; TCRdb names TRBD1, which stays unverified in the absence of DNA. The CDR3 sequence is 13 residues long. Looked up from germline, CDR1 is LNHNV and CDR2 is YYDKDF (reference sequence). The CDR3 loop reads CATSIGQGTEAFF.

The chain couples TRBV29-1 to TRBJ1-2. The germline V gene has CDR1 SQVTM and CDR2 ANQGSEA. This CDR3 region has 15 residues. CDR3 in amino acids: CSVEPGGLRKRGYTF. The whole variable domain, filled in from reference TRBV29-1 and TRBJ1-2, reads SAVISQKPSRDICQRGTSLTIQCQVDSQVTMMFWYRQQPGQSLTLIATANQGSEATYESGFVIDKFPISRPNLTFSTLTVSNMSPEDSSIYLCSVEPGGLRKRGYTFGSGTRLTVV.

The chain is built from TRBV12-2 and TRBJ2-2; the TCRdb D gene call, TRBD2, has no DNA to confirm it. TRBV12-2 is a pseudogene. The CDR3 has 18 amino acids. The CDR3 spells CASRLVVLSRPNTGELFF.

The V and J genes are TRBV7-2 and TRBJ1-5; there is no DNA to check the TCRdb D call of TRBD1. The CDR3 covers 15 residues. Looked up from germline, CDR1 is SGHTA and CDR2 is FQGNSA. The CDR3 is CASSPRGGSNQPQHF. Drawing the rest from reference TRBV7-2 and TRBJ1-5, the complete variable domain is GAGVSQSPSNKVTEKGKDVELRCDPISGHTALYWYRQSLGQGLEFLIYFQGNSAPDKSGLPSDRFSAERTGGSVSTLTIQRTQQEDSAVYLCASSPRGGSNQPQHFGDGTRLSIL.

The chain has TRBV7-9 and TRBJ2-6. The CDR3 spans 15 residues. The germline CDR1 and CDR2 sequences are SEHNR and FQNEAQ (reference sequence). CDR3 protein: CASSPTDSGANVLTF.

The rearrangement joins TRBV10-3 to TRBJ1-5. Germline CDR1 ENHRY, CDR2 SYGVKD. CDR3 length: 12 amino acids. This CDR3 is CAISDPNQPQHF.

The chain carries TRBV28 and TRBJ1-4; TCRdb indicates TRBD1, and absent DNA this call remains unverified. The CDR3 covers 14 residues. CDR1 is MDHEN, CDR2 SYDVKM, per germline. This CDR3 reads CASSRGQMNEKLFF.

The chain employs TRBV20-1 and TRBJ1-1. This CDR3 is built from 12 residues. Germline lookup yields CDR1 DFQATT and CDR2 SNEGSKA (reference sequence). CDR3 sequence: CSAVGLDTEAFF.

The chain has TRBV7-2 and TRBJ2-5; TCRdb gives TRBD1 as the D gene, but with no DNA this cannot be confirmed. Germline-derived CDR1 and CDR2 are SGHTA and FQGNSA. The CDR3 covers 13 residues. The CDR3 is CASSLPGAETQYF.